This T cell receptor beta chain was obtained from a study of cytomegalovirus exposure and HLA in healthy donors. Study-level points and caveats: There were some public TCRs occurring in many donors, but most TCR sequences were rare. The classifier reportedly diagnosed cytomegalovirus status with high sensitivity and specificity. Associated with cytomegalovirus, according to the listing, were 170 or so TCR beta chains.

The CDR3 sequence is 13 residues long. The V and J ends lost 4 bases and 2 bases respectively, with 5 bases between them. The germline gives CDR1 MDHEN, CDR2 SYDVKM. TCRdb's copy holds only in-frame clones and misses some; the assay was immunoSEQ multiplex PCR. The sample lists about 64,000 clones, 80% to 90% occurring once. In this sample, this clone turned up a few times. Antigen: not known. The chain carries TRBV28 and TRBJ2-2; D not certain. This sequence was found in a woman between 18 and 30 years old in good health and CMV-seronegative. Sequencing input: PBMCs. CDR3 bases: TGTGCCAGCAGTTCGCGTAACACCGGGGAGCTGTTTTTT. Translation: CASSSRNTGELFF.